A single sample gave rise to the 26 T cell receptor beta chains below, sequenced in a study of blood T cell repertoires in COVID-19. Generated by immunoSEQ multiplex PCR, the TCRdb table keeps only in-frame clones and is missing some. The data show roughly 150,000 clones, approximately 91% seen once. The sample was peripheral blood. All receptors derive from a man aged 18 to 29 with COVID-19, enrolled during active disease.

V is TRBV7-2 and J is TRBJ1-2; 12 bases map to TRBD1. The CDR3 runs to 15 residues. V was clipped by 5 bases and J by 8 bases; unmatched bases: 9. The germline CDR1 and CDR2 sequences are SGHTA and FQGNSA. This chain's CDR3 is CASSLSGQGAIGYTF. The CDR3, as DNA: TGTGCCAGCAGCCTATCGGGACAGGGGGCTATCGGCTACACCTTC.

This sequence joins TRBV7-2 and TRBJ1-2; no reliable D call. CDR1 and CDR2 from the germline V gene are SGHTA and FQGNSA. V lost 5 bases to trimming and J lost 4 bases, with 20 bases between them. There are 16 residues in the CDR3. This CDR3 reads CASSHRTPPPSYGYTF. CDR3 nucleotide sequence: TGTGCCAGCAGCCACCGGACTCCACCTCCCAGCTATGGCTACACCTTC.

This chain connects TRBV15 to TRBJ2-7; 12 bases match TRBD2. Losses at the gene ends were 1 base for V and 4 bases for J; bases not matched to a gene: 8. The CDR3 sequence is 17 residues long. From germline, CDR1 is LNHNV and CDR2 YYDKDF (reference sequence). CDR3 sequence reads: CATSRGGWLAGGYEQYF. The CDR3 DNA follows: TGTGCCACCAGCAGAGGGGGGTGGCTAGCGGGAGGGTACGAGCAGTACTTC.

This clone was detected once. The chain recombines TRBV7-9 with TRBJ2-2; D is unresolved. V was cut by 2 bases and J by 5 bases, with 3 bases left in between. The CDR3 sequence is 12 residues long. The germline gives CDR1 SEHNR, CDR2 FQNEAQ (reference sequence). CDR3 sequence (DNA): TGTGCCAGCAGCTTAACAACCGGGGAGCTGTTTTTT. Its translation: CASSLTTGELFF.

This clone showed up just a few times. This chain links TRBV3-1 (or the pseudogene TRBV3-2) with TRBJ2-5; TRBD1 might be the D (6 bases). This CDR3 is built from 16 residues. Germline V gene data show CDR1 as LGHDT and CDR2 as YNNKEL (reference sequence). Between the trimmed V and J ends, which lost 4 bases and 5 bases, there was a span of 20 bases. CDR3 bases: TGTGCCAGCAGCCCTCGACAGGTTTTCTCGTCGGAGACCCAGTACTTC. Translation gives CASSPRQVFSSETQYF.

The chain joins TRBV2 to TRBJ2-7, with D possibly being TRBD1 (6 bases). In germline, CDR1 is SNHLY, CDR2 FYNNEI. The ends were cut back, 9 bases at V and 3 bases at J, with 15 bases in the middle. The CDR3 has 13 residues. The CDR3 region is CASTTGLIYEQYF. For the CDR3, the DNA is TGTGCCAGTACAACAGGGTTGATCTACGAGCAGTACTTC.

This clone has just one count. This sequence joins TRBV7-3 and TRBJ2-1; 8 bases agree with TRBD1. This CDR3 has 13 amino acids. The V gene's germline CDR1 is SGHTA and CDR2 FQGTGA. The ends lost 5 bases at V and 9 bases at J; junction bases unmatched: 6. The CDR3: CASSQDRVGEQFF. The CDR3 DNA reads TGTGCCAGCAGCCAGGACAGGGTAGGTGAGCAGTTCTTC.

The rearrangement joins TRBV29-1 to TRBJ2-1, with 7 bases that match TRBD2. Germline trimming cut 0 bases from V and 4 bases from J; bases unmatched to any gene: 9. The CDR3 is made up of 16 amino acids. Germline V lookup: CDR1 SQVTM, CDR2 ANQGSEA. The CDR3, as DNA: TGCAGCGTTGAAGATGTGGCTAGCGGATTTTACAATGAGCAGTTCTTC. Protein: CSVEDVASGFYNEQFF.

The V and J genes are TRBV10-3 and TRBJ2-1, with D possibly being TRBD1 (6 bases). The CDR3 contains 18 residues. Trimming cost V 0 bases and J 0 bases, with 15 bases left between them. The germline CDR1 and CDR2 sequences are ENHRY and SYGVKD. CDR3 residues: CAISESKVTGSSYNEQFF. For the CDR3, the DNA is TGTGCCATCAGTGAGTCGAAGGTTACAGGGAGCTCCTACAATGAGCAGTTCTTC.

The chain employs TRBV5-3 and TRBJ2-3; 15 bases agree with TRBD2. TRBV5-3 is recorded as an ORF, its role being uncertain. The CDR3 is made up of 17 amino acids. The V and J ends lost 4 bases and 7 bases, in that order; junction bases with no gene match: 10. CDR3 protein: CARSGHRTSGRAYTQYF. CDR3 nucleotide sequence: TGTGCCAGAAGCGGCCACCGGACTAGCGGGAGGGCATATACGCAGTATTTT.

V is TRBV24-1 and J is TRBJ2-7, with 7 nucleotides matching TRBD1. J was trimmed by 5 bases and V by 9 bases; bases with no gene match: 9. The CDR3 has 13 residues. Germline assignment: CDR1 KGHDR and CDR2 SFDVKD. The CDR3 coding sequence is TGTGCCACCGGACAGGCAGGGTCAAACGAGCAGTACTTC. It codes for CATGQAGSNEQYF.

The gene calls are TRBV7-2 and TRBJ2-2; 9 bases are shared with TRBD2. The CDR3 length is 16 residues. V gave up 2 bases and J gave up 0 bases; unmatched junction bases: 1. Germline V gives CDR1 SGHTA, CDR2 FQGNSA. The CDR3 sequence: CASSLLAGANTGELFF. The CDR3 DNA follows: TGTGCCAGCAGCTTATTAGCGGGAGCGAACACCGGGGAGCTGTTTTTT.

J is TRBJ1-2 and V is TRBV9, with a possible D match to TRBD1 (5 bases). Between the trimmed V and J ends, which lost 1 base and 6 bases, there was a span of 10 bases. This CDR3 has 13 residues. Germline lookup yields CDR1 SGDLS and CDR2 YYNGEE. CDR3 sequence (DNA): TGTGCCAGCAGCGTACGCGCAGGGCATGGCTACACCTTC. Its protein is CASSVRAGHGYTF.

This clone has a handful of counts. The V gene is TRBV2, the J gene TRBJ2-7, with D possibly being TRBD2 (6 bases). V lost 6 bases and J lost 2, with 17 bases in between. This CDR3 has 15 residues. Germline CDR1 and CDR2: SNHLY and FYNNEI. CDR3 coding DNA: TGTGCCAGCAGGGAGGGACTCATATCGACCTACGAGCAGTACTTC. The encoded protein is CASREGLISTYEQYF.

CDR3 in DNA: TGTGCCAGCCTGACCGGGACAAACTATGGCTACACCTTC. Protein product: CASLTGTNYGYTF. The gene calls are TRBV28 and TRBJ1-2; tentative D call: TRBD1 (6 bases). Trimming cost V 8 bases and J 2 bases, with 12 bases left between them. This CDR3 is 13 amino acids long. Germline V gives CDR1 MDHEN, CDR2 SYDVKM.

This chain connects TRBV11-2 to TRBJ2-7; 10 bases align to TRBD1. Germline V lookup: CDR1 SGHAT, CDR2 FQNNGV. The CDR3 contains 16 residues. Trimming took 0 bases from V and 4 from J; bases not matched to a gene: 6. DNA for the CDR3: TGTGCCAGCAGCTTAGAACTGTGGACAGGGGGGTACGAGCAGTACTTC. Residues: CASSLELWTGGYEQYF.

The V call is TRBV4-3, the J call TRBJ2-2; perhaps TRBD1 as D (6 bases). This CDR3 comprises 14 residues. Germline assignment: CDR1 LGHNA and CDR2 YSLEER. V dropped 4 bases and J dropped 5 bases, with 11 bases sitting between them. CDR3 sequence: CASSPTGTTGELFF. In DNA form, the CDR3 reads TGCGCCAGCAGCCCAACGGGGACAACCGGGGAGCTGTTTTTT.

The CDR3 nucleotides read TGCGCCAGCAGCCAGTACGCAGAGAACACTGAAGCTTTCTTT. Encoded protein: CASSQYAENTEAFF. The genes are TRBV4-1 and TRBJ1-1; D is unresolved. The CDR3 extends over 14 amino acids. Per the germline V gene, CDR1 is MGHRA and CDR2 is YSYEKL. Trimming removed 3 bases at V and 1 base at J, with 9 bases between.

The V gene is TRBV29-1, the J gene TRBJ2-7; 14 bases are shared with TRBD2. J gave up 7 bases and V 1 base, and 3 bases lay outside the gene matches. The CDR3 consists of 14 residues. CDR1 and CDR2 from the germline V gene are SQVTM and ANQGSEA. CDR3 in DNA: TGCAGCGTTGAAGGGACTAGCGGGAGGCTTGAGCAGTACTTC. This sequence encodes CSVEGTSGRLEQYF.

This rearrangement joins TRBV6-4 to TRBJ2-1; TRBD2 matches 12 bases. Germline assignment: CDR1 MRHNA and CDR2 SNTAGT. The CDR3 consists of 15 residues. V dropped 0 bases and J dropped 6; count of bases not matched to a gene: 0. The CDR3 DNA follows: TGTGCCAGCAGTGACTCGACTAGCGGGAGCAATGAGCAGTTCTTC. It translates to CASSDSTSGSNEQFF.

The V call is TRBV7-7, the J call TRBJ2-3; 8 bases are a match to TRBD1. With V trimmed by 5 bases and J by 5 bases, 3 bases remained unmatched. CDR3 size: 13 residues. The germline CDR1 and CDR2 sequences are SSHAT and FNYEAQ (reference sequence). The CDR3 spells CASSPGQGDTQYF. The CDR3 DNA is TGTGCCAGCAGCCCAGGACAGGGAGATACGCAGTATTTT. The full variable domain, completed using reference TRBV7-7 and TRBJ2-3, is GAGVSQSPRYKVTKRGQDVTLRCDPISSHATLYWYQQALGQGPEFLTYFNYEAQPDKSGLPSDRFSAERPEGSISTLTIQRTEQRDSAMYRCASSPGQGDTQYFGPGTRLTVL.

The rearrangement joins TRBV9 to TRBJ2-7; 7 bases are shared with TRBD1. The V gene end was trimmed by 0 bases and the J gene end by 2 bases; junction bases not matched to a gene: 5. CDR3 length: 15 amino acids. CDR1 and CDR2 (germline): SGDLS, YYNGEE. DNA for the CDR3: TGTGCCAGCAGCGTAGGGGGGACAGTGGCCTACGAGCAGTACTTC. Translated, it gives CASSVGGTVAYEQYF. The variable domain in full, with the rest retrieved from reference TRBV9 and TRBJ2-7, is DSGVTQTPKHLITATGQRVTLRCSPRSGDLSVYWYQQSLDQGLQFLIQYYNGEERAKGNILERFSAQQFPDLHSELNLSSLELGDSALYFCASSVGGTVAYEQYFGPGTRLTVT.

The chain is built from TRBV11-2 and TRBJ2-2, with 9 bases matching TRBD2. Trimming took 3 bases from V and 5 from J; bases not matched to a gene: 4. The germline V gene encodes CDR1 SGHAT and CDR2 FQNNGV. This CDR3 comprises 15 residues. CDR3 in DNA: TGTGCCAGCAGCTTCCGACTAGCGGAAACCGGGGAGCTGTTTTTT. Protein sequence: CASSFRLAETGELFF.

The chain recombines TRBV19 with TRBJ2-7; 9 nucleotides line up with TRBD2. The V gene end was trimmed by 7 bases and the J gene end by 0 bases; junction bases not matched to a gene: 19. The CDR3 runs 19 residues. Germline V gene lookup returns CDR1 LNHDA and CDR2 SQIVND (reference sequence). DNA for the CDR3: TGTGCCAGTACACACCGATGGACTAGCGCCACTACCCGCTCCTACGAGCAGTACTTC. It codes for CASTHRWTSATTRSYEQYF.

This clone was recorded once. V and J are TRBV6-2 or TRBV6-3 and TRBJ2-1; 8 bases fit TRBD2. This CDR3 comprises 14 residues. V lost 8 bases, J lost 4 bases, and 7 bases stayed unmatched. The V gene's germline CDR1 is MNHEY and CDR2 SVGEGT. In DNA, the CDR3 is TGTGCCAGCCGCCCCGGGGGGGGGTACAATGAGCAGTTCTTC. Its protein is CASRPGGGYNEQFF.

The chain is built from TRBV28 and TRBJ1-5; D is ambiguous. V lost 3 bases, J lost 5 bases, and 14 bases lay in between. Germline V CDR1 and CDR2: MDHEN, SYDVKM. This CDR3 is built from 15 residues. CDR3 loop: CASSLRRAVDQPQHF. As DNA, the CDR3 is TGTGCCAGCAGTTTGCGGAGGGCTGTCGATCAGCCCCAGCATTTT.